The text below deals with one TCR beta chain. Its antigen is not identified. Expressed TCRB transcripts got sequenced, as all isolated RNA was reverse transcribed. Each sample of naive, central memory or regulatory T cells had, on average, about 3.57 million reads. Measured with immunoSEQ multiplex PCR; TCRdb has only the in-frame clones, and not every one. The sample holds about 300,000 clones; 13% are singletons and the top ten take around 0.016%. The sample belongs to a study of beta chain features in type 1 diabetes. Notes on the study in general: Shortening of TCRB CDR3s, moderate but significant, appeared in all four CD4+ subsets of Type 1 diabetes patients. Cells with high TCR expression could be over-represented by cDNA sequencing. Naive, central memory and Treg TCRB repertoires appeared more alike in patients than in healthy donors.

The CDR3 covers 14 residues. V was shortened by 5 bases and J by 7 bases, with 17 bases between the two germline ends. Germline loops: CDR1 MNHEY, CDR2 SVGAGI. The sequence came from a woman aged 18-29 years with type 1 diabetes. The chain couples TRBV6-5 to TRBJ2-5; D remains unclear. The sequenced sample was naive CD4+ T cells from blood. The CDR3 here is CASSLFGSLGTQYF. DNA of the CDR3: TGTGCCAGCAGTCTATTTGGGTCTCTAGGGACCCAGTACTTC.